This record covers a single TCR beta chain. The data are from a study of blood T cell repertoires in COVID-19. On the study more broadly: The United States, Italy and Spain provided the acute and convalescent COVID-19 samples. T cells, B-cell-depleted T cells, or PBMCs provided the cDNA or gDNA that served as material.

Germline CDR1 is SQVTM and CDR2 is ANQGSEA. CDR3 size: 12 residues. V gave up 4 bases and J gave up 11 bases; unmatched junction bases: 9. The repertoire was sequenced with immunoSEQ multiplex PCR; TCRdb's copy has only in-frame clones and lacks some. This sample has about 150,000 clones, with 70% to 80% found just once. The V call is TRBV29-1, the J call TRBJ2-3, with TRBD1 identical over 7 bases. This sequence originates from a woman in her seventies in a cohort exposed to, infected with or recovered from COVID-19 (not recorded which). Input material: PBMCs or T cells enriched from blood (not recorded which). The CDR3 DNA reads as TGCAGCGTTGGAACAGGGGAATTCGGGCAGTATTTT. This gives the protein CSVGTGEFGQYF.